This record looks at one TCR beta chain sequence and its context. Its antigen is unknown. The data derive from a study of cytomegalovirus exposure and HLA in healthy donors. Study findings and constraints: According to reports, the classifier identified cytomegalovirus status with high specificity and sensitivity. TCR clusters originating in the first cohort tended to co-occur in the roughly 120 validation repertoires, according to a later analysis.

The CDR3 length is 11 residues. Germline loops: CDR1 SGHAT, CDR2 FQDESV (reference sequence). Trimming took off 7 bases at V and 12 bases at J, with 13 bases between the two ends. Some clones are missing from TCRdb's copy, which holds only in-frame ones; the method was immunoSEQ multiplex PCR. The table lists 95,000 to 150,000 clones, 95% to 97% of them singletons. This chain uses TRBV11-1 with TRBJ2-1; tentative D call: TRBD2 (6 bases). The source is a man aged 18-30 years in good health and CMV-seronegative. The sequencing input was PBMCs. The CDR3 is CASTGGMRQFF. The CDR3, as DNA: TGTGCCAGCACGGGCGGGATGAGGCAGTTCTTC.